This T cell receptor beta chain was sequenced for a study of cytomegalovirus exposure and HLA in healthy donors (dated by TCRdb to 2017 to 2019). About the full investigation: According to an earlier analysis of several hundred of the donors, about 170 million T cells yielded 90 million to 130 million unique TCR beta sequences and less than 300 Gb of sequence data. Class I and class II HLA loci were covered by the typing at four-digit resolution. All discovery cohort repertoires had been generated using a single sequencing platform. In a later genetic analysis, genome-wide SNP genotypes for about 65% of the 666 donors were used, and that subset was treated as a discovery cohort. Four to six DR-DQ haplotypes were handled as single units for association and clustering, since linkage in the cohort was strong. Across approximately 420 genotyped donors of the cohort, an average of roughly 250,000 unique TCR beta nucleotide sequences per donor were sequenced, and approximately 17% of those sequences were non-productive. An earlier analysis of around 580 of the donors used high-throughput TCR beta sequencing to judge whether each TCR beta V gene segment behaved as functional or pseudogenic. Donor age, sex, ethnicity and CMV serostatus were compiled together with the repertoire data. An early release that covered about 600 HLA-typed donors contained about 300 gigabases of sequencing data and tens of millions of unique TCR sequences. Besides the first cohort of under 700 subjects, a separate validation cohort made up of 120 different subjects was used. A later analysis re-examined previously published TCR beta repertoires from about 700 donors and added high-resolution HLA genotyping to investigate patterns of TCR occurrence. The number of donors typed differed by locus, with about 629-640 for A, B, C, DRB1 and DQB1, more than 500 for DQA1, about 610 for DPA1, and approximately 470 for DPB1. The study used immunosequencing to profile the T cell repertoires of approximately 630 subjects and linked those repertoires to cytomegalovirus serostatus. To predict cytomegalovirus infection status, the study combined high-throughput TCR immunosequencing, statistical association of individual TCRs with disease status, and machine learning. The study aimed to test whether cataloging public T cell receptors could reveal signatures of past pathogen exposure. Rather than drawing on any new phenotypic data, the later analysis identified candidate immune exposures from TCR beta sequences and the way those sequences occurred across donors. Of the approximately 400 genotyped donors, around 81% fell in the genetic ancestry cluster associated with self-reported Caucasian donors. The paper's findings and limits, for the study overall: CMV serostatus was the only immune exposure information available for the cohort. An association between a missense DCLRE1C variant and V-gene and J-gene trimming of TCR beta chains was found in a later genetic analysis and replicated in an independent cohort. The study gave a list of 150 to 200 TCR beta chains associated with cytomegalovirus. A later analysis associated some 17,000 TCR beta sequences with specific HLA alleles at a false discovery rate of 0.05. Across donors, most TCR sequences were observed very rarely, whereas some public TCRs were present in many individuals. The cohort was sequenced for TCR beta chains only, and without alpha or paired-chain data the features that could be detected were limited. It was suggested by the authors that the approach could potentially be generalized to other disease states and immunological phenotypes. Strong co-occurrence of HLA alleles, especially DR and DQ, made assigning TCR associations to individual alleles difficult. An earlier analysis of some 590 of the donors showed that most TCR beta V segments appeared in productive rearrangements either about 90% or about 30% of the time, which broadly matched IMGT annotations. In vitro tests confirmed that a few of the cytomegalovirus-associated TCR beta chains recognize cytomegalovirus antigens. The classifier was reported to diagnose cytomegalovirus status with high specificity and sensitivity in both the original cohort and the validation cohort. According to a later analysis, parvovirus B19, influenza, CMV and Epstein-Barr virus appeared linked to several top co-occurrence clusters. Because HLA typing was unavailable for some donors at each locus, only the typed subset was used in association tests. The sequencing pipeline was judged likely to have produced a cluster of highly shared sequence variants as a technical artifact. Correlated functional status among segregating V segments might reflect linkage disequilibrium, but an unknown experimental factor could not be ruled out. In a later analysis, the rate of TCR association differed among HLA loci, with DRB1 alleles having the most associated TCRs and HLA-C alleles having the fewest. Compared with the roughly 720-donor mean, donors in an Asian-associated ancestry cluster had fewer N-insertions in productive TCRs, according to a later genetic analysis. In a later analysis, most CMV-associated TCR beta chains were found to appear HLA-restricted, with HLA associations seemingly driven largely by CMV exposure. Because counts were too low, roughly 17 rarely observed V segments, including chromosome 9 orphons, were left out of the earlier analysis of 587 of the donors. A further reported finding was that TCR beta sequences accurately predicted the HLA-A and HLA-B alleles for most subjects in the first cohort. In a later analysis, HLA-associated TCR beta chains showed more clonal expansion and lower generation probabilities than non-associated chains that were equally common. Sequencing depth was assumed to be roughly uniform across donors in the presence/absence analyses, though that assumption may not hold.

In total, just over 650 healthy bone marrow donors made up the cohort. At the time of sampling, every cohort member was nominally healthy, though immune exposures that went unrecorded were likely present. The donor tested CMV seronegative and was one of the 352 seronegative cohort members. A peripheral blood sample was collected from each donor, and TCR beta sequencing was performed on peripheral blood mononuclear cells. Genomic DNA extraction from the blood cell samples was performed with the Qiagen DNeasy Blood Extraction Kit. This clone turned up a few times. This receptor's antigen is unknown. Qualities for individual bases were not recorded, and no much larger clone is one base off. The library was produced with the immunoSEQ multiplex PCR assay. For the multiplex PCR, a mixture combining 60 forward primers for TCR Vbeta segments and 13 reverse primers for TCR Jbeta segments was used. The CDR3 region of rearranged TCR beta genes was amplified from genomic DNA with a multiplex PCR assay. Amplified TCR beta libraries were sequenced as 87-base-pair reads on the Illumina HiSeq System. In the authors' own workflow: A later analysis counted some 80 million unique TCR beta chains across the 500 to 850 repertoires, and about 10 million of these chains were shared by at least two donors. To remove PCR and sequencing errors, raw reads were error-corrected and collapsed into unique sequences using a nearest-neighbor algorithm that merged closely related sequences. To assign V, D and J gene segments, CDR3 sequences were aligned to IMGT reference sequences. For a sequence to be retained, a match of at least six nucleotides was required to both a V gene segment and a J gene segment. Rearrangements were called productive when the CDR3 lacked stop codons and stayed in frame with V and J; all others were non-productive. CDR3 was defined according to IMGT convention as the region running from the second conserved V-encoded cysteine to the conserved J-encoded phenylalanine. The earlier analysis of some 580 of the donors excluded any sequence lacking an unambiguous match to a single V gene segment. An earlier analysis of several hundred of the donors classified V segments as functional when productive rearrangements were above 56.7% and as segregating when the standard deviation between donors was above 5%. A statistical classification framework was developed to diagnose cytomegalovirus status using the catalog of TCR beta chain sequences. In a later analysis, V and J genes were assigned by comparing TCR nucleotide sequences against IMGT/GENE-DB human TR gene sequences. A later analysis assigned CDR3 sequences and most-parsimonious VDJ recombination scenarios with the TCRdist pipeline. In a later analysis, each TCR beta chain was defined by its CDR3 amino acid sequence together with its V-gene family, and reads lacking a unique V-gene family were excluded. In a later analysis, several hundred highly shared, low-generation-probability nucleotide sequences were removed to address suspected cross-contamination and a sequencing artifact. For each public chain, a later analysis derived a clonal expansion index from normalized ranks of inferred template counts within each repertoire. In a later analysis, generation probabilities were computed using a VDJ recombination model fitted to out-of-frame rearrangements, and the results were checked against IGoR. A later analysis scored TCR-TCR, TCR-HLA and TCR-CMV co-occurrence with hypergeometric tests, applying a repertoire-size bias correction to TCR pairs. To estimate false discovery rates, a later analysis permuted the HLA or CMV assignments 20 times. In a later analysis, co-occurring TCRs were grouped using DBSCAN, and TCRdist sequence similarity was added for clustering within HLA-allele-positive subsets. Repertoires with fewer than 30,000 or more than 120,000 public chains were left out of co-occurrence clustering, as were five repertoires with anomalous nucleotide sharing. This immuneACCESS table, as held by TCRdb, lists in-frame sequences with V and J called but not all clones. Of the missing ones, under half trace to an unresolved V gene in checked studies; the others have no known cause. V, J and clone size derive from that table, while D and trimming were established from the DNA sequence. Across this sample there are about 190,000 clones, with around 79% seen only once. Together, the top ten hold about 1.5% of the sample.

Sequenced sample: PBMCs. The TCR comes from a young woman in good health and CMV-seronegative.

Here is the DNA: TGTGCCAGCAGTGAATTCAGGGACACTGAAGCTTTCTTT. It specifies CASSEFRDTEAFF. In this chain, TRBV25-1 is recombined with TRBJ1-1; matching of 5 bases hints at TRBD1 as the D gene. The V and J ends are trimmed by 1 base and 3 bases, leaving 6 bases between them. The germline V gene sets CDR1 to MGHDK and CDR2 to SYGVNS. The CDR3 has 13 amino acids, counting the end cysteine and phenylalanine. This entry keeps only the CDR3 DNA: 39 bases, framed from base 1.